These 27 T cell receptor beta chains were sequenced from one sample in a study of Graves' ophthalmopathy and Graves' hyperthyroidism. TCR beta CDR3 regions were amplified from RNA transcripts. The workflow started with a first-round RT-PCR run with HTBI primers and then moved on to a second-round multiplex PCR. TCRdb independently ran MiXCR on the multiplex PCR reads; one entry per CDR3 protein. Of about 550,000 distinct CDR3 sequences listed, 35% to 45% were seen once; the top ten hold about 4%. The sequenced material came from peripheral blood or thyroid tissue (not recorded which). These receptors came from an adult man with Graves' hyperthyroidism.

The sample holds many counts of this clonotype. The chain uses TRBV6-1 and TRBJ1-5; D not resolved. The CDR3 is 13 residues long. Germline lookup yields CDR1 MNHNS and CDR2 SASEGT. V was trimmed by 1 base and J by 4 bases, leaving 5 bases between them. CDR3 amino acids: CASSEGINQPQHF. As DNA, the CDR3 is TGTGCCAGCAGTGAAGGCATTAATCAGCCCCAGCATTTT.

The chain couples TRBV19 to TRBJ1-1; 7 nucleotides line up with TRBD1. This CDR3 region has 16 residues. V gave up 3 bases and J gave up 1 base; unmatched junction bases: 8. CDR1 LNHDA and CDR2 SQIVND come from the germline V gene (reference sequence). In nucleotides, the CDR3 is TGTGCCAGTAGTATCGGACAGGCTTGGGAGAACACTGAAGCTTTCTTT. It specifies CASSIGQAWENTEAFF.

This clonotype has at least ten counts. The genes are TRBV7-9 and TRBJ2-7, with 10 bases identical to TRBD1. V was pared by 8 bases and J by 5 bases, with 15 bases of the junction left unmatched. The CDR3 is 16 residues long. Germline V gene sequence: CDR1 SEHNR, CDR2 FQNEAQ (reference sequence). The CDR3 sequence is CASSPRLGTGAHEQYF. As DNA, the CDR3 is TGTGCCAGCTCACCACGTTTGGGGACAGGGGCCCACGAGCAGTACTTC.

The rearrangement joins TRBV6-4 to TRBJ2-2, with TRBD1 as a possible D gene (6 bases). The CDR3 extends over 15 amino acids. Looked up from germline, CDR1 is MRHNA and CDR2 is SNTAGT. The CDR3 DNA sequence: TGTACCACATTTCACCGGGACACTGACACCGGGGAGCTGTTTTTT. Its translation: CTTFHRDTDTGELFF.

This clonotype was counted at least ten times. The chain joins TRBV7-2 to TRBJ2-2; TRBD1 agrees at 7 bases. There are 19 residues in the CDR3. With V trimmed by 1 base and J by 0 bases, 11 bases remained unmatched. Per the germline V gene, CDR1 is SGHTA and CDR2 is FQGNSA. CDR3 amino acids: CASSLGGGRGISNTGELFF. CDR3 DNA: TGTGCCAGCAGCTTAGGCGGAGGCAGGGGGATATCGAACACCGGGGAGCTGTTTTTT.

This clonotype was seen ten or more times. The V gene is TRBV7-6, the J gene TRBJ1-4; 8 nucleotides match TRBD1. V lost 4 bases, J lost 8 bases, and 9 bases stayed unmatched. The germline V gene has CDR1 SGHVS and CDR2 FNYEAQ. CDR3 length: 15 amino acids. CDR3 loop: CASSSSGTGYEKLFF. CDR3 bases: TGTGCCAGCAGCTCATCCGGGACAGGTTACGAAAAACTGTTTTTT.

The V gene is TRBV5-5, the J gene TRBJ2-6, with 7 nucleotides matching TRBD1. In germline, CDR1 is SGHKS, CDR2 YYEKEE (reference sequence). This CDR3 is 14 amino acids long. The junction had 4 bases not matched to a gene; V was cut back by 7 bases and J by 3 bases. The CDR3 nucleotides read TGTGCCAGCGAGGGGGCAGGTGGGGCCAACGTCCTGACTTTC. This translates into CASEGAGGANVLTF.

A few counts support this clonotype. A read error may be the cause here, since a much bigger clone is one base away. The chain recombines TRBV27 with TRBJ1-1, with 9 bases identical to TRBD1. CDR1 MNHEY and CDR2 SMNVEV come from the germline V gene (reference sequence). The V and J ends lost 5 bases and 1 base, in that order; junction bases with no gene match: 2. The CDR3 runs to 14 residues. This CDR3 is CASSGTGPNTEAFF. Here the CDR3 DNA reads TGTGCCAGCAGTGGGACAGGGCCGAACACTGAAGCTTTCTTT.

Concerning this clonotype itself: At one of its ends the junction is not consistent with the germline gene, which may arise from a read error. The chain is built from TRBV30 and TRBJ1-1; D is unresolved. Per germline, CDR1 GTSNPN and CDR2 SVGIG (reference sequence). There are 13 residues in the CDR3. CDR3 in DNA: TGTGCCTGGAGATGGTTACCGAACACTGAAACTTTCTTT. Its translation is CAWRWLPNTETFF.

V gene TRBV4-1 combines with J gene TRBJ2-7; a weak D match, TRBD2 (6 bases). V lost 0 bases to trimming and J lost 7 bases, with 13 bases between them. CDR3 length equals 14 residues. CDR1 and CDR2 (germline): MGHRA, YSYEKL. As DNA, the CDR3 is TGCGCCAGCAGCCAAGACGCGGGATCGTGGGAGCAGTACTTC. It codes for CASSQDAGSWEQYF.

The chain carries TRBV10-3 and TRBJ2-3; D remains unclear. CDR1 ENHRY and CDR2 SYGVKD come from the germline V gene. The CDR3 loop spans 11 amino acids. Trimming took 6 bases from V and 2 from J, leaving 3 bases between them. CDR3 in amino acids: CAIRDTDTQYF. The DNA for the CDR3 is TGTGCCATCAGAGACACAGATACGCAGTATTTT.

A remark on this clonotype: A clone one base away is much larger, so this may be a read error. The chain links TRBV6-6 to TRBJ2-7; tentatively, D is TRBD1 or TRBD2 (5 bases each). There are 14 residues in the CDR3. V lost 4 bases, J lost 6 bases, and 16 bases lay in between. Germline values: CDR1 MNHNY, CDR2 SVGAGI (reference sequence). CDR3 DNA sequence: TGTGCCAGCAGTTGGTCGGGCAGGGCGGGCGAGCAGTACTTC. Translation: CASSWSGRAGEQYF.

This clonotype was observed a few times. The chain has TRBV7-2 and TRBJ2-1, with 10 bases identical to TRBD2. With 4 bases clipped from V and 5 bases from J, the junction kept 5 bases outside the gene matches. Germline V CDR1 and CDR2: SGHTA, FQGNSA. The CDR3 has 15 residues. CDR3 sequence (DNA): TGTGCCAGCAGCTCCGGACTAGCGGCCAACAATGAGCAGTTCTTC. As protein: CASSSGLAANNEQFF.

This chain uses TRBV20-1 with TRBJ1-5; weak D call: TRBD1 (5 bases). The ends were cut back, 0 bases at V and 7 bases at J, with 10 bases in the middle. The germline gives CDR1 DFQATT, CDR2 SNEGSKA (reference sequence). The CDR3 is made up of 13 amino acids. CDR3 loop: CSARDGGEQPQHF. The CDR3 DNA follows: TGCAGTGCTAGAGATGGGGGGGAGCAGCCCCAGCATTTT.

This chain uses TRBV27 with TRBJ1-2; 9 nucleotides agree with TRBD1. From germline, CDR1 is MNHEY and CDR2 SMNVEV (reference sequence). V lost 5 bases, J lost 6 bases, and 10 bases stayed unmatched. CDR3 length: 15 residues. The CDR3 protein is CASSKTGQGGDGYTF. The CDR3 DNA follows: TGTGCCAGCAGTAAGACGGGACAGGGAGGGGATGGCTACACCTTC.

This clonotype was seen more than once but under ten times. The V and J genes are TRBV28 and TRBJ2-7; D unresolved. Trimming took 6 bases from V and 3 from J, leaving 6 bases between them. This CDR3 comprises 11 residues. Germline loops: CDR1 MDHEN, CDR2 SYDVKM. CDR3 DNA sequence: TGTGCCAGCAGGAGGCACTACGAGCAGTACTTC. It yields the protein CASRRHYEQYF.

The chain couples TRBV7-2 to TRBJ1-1; D call uncertain. V gave up 0 bases and J gave up 3 bases, with 11 bases separating them. The CDR3 is made up of 15 amino acids. Per the germline V gene, CDR1 is SGHTA and CDR2 is FQGNSA. The DNA for the CDR3 is TGTGCCAGCAGCTTAGCGACTGATACCTACACTGAAGCTTTCTTT. It translates to CASSLATDTYTEAFF.

This clonotype showed up just a few times. V and J are TRBV10-3 and TRBJ1-2; D is uncertain. Trimming shortened V by 7 bases and J by 4 bases, and 22 bases separated the two germline ends. Per germline, CDR1 ENHRY and CDR2 SYGVKD. The CDR3 loop spans 16 amino acids. The CDR3 nucleotides are TGTGCCATCACCCCGGATGGTACTGGTTCGAGCTATGGCTACACCTTC. Its translation: CAITPDGTGSSYGYTF.

The gene calls are TRBV25-1 and TRBJ2-7; TRBD1 agrees at 9 bases. V lost 5 bases, J lost 3 bases, and 8 bases stayed unmatched. The CDR3 is made up of 15 amino acids. Germline V CDR1 and CDR2: MGHDK, SYGVNS. CDR3 region: CASSLSPTGGYEQYF. DNA of the CDR3: TGTGCCAGCAGTTTAAGTCCGACAGGGGGCTACGAGCAGTACTTC.

This clonotype was counted many times. This chain connects TRBV5-1 to TRBJ2-6; D may be TRBD1 (5 bases). Deletions cut 6 bases from V and 4 bases from J, with 17 bases between. CDR1 is SGHRS, CDR2 YFSETQ, per germline. The CDR3 totals 16 residues. The CDR3 sequence: CASTEGAAPGANVLTF. The CDR3 DNA sequence: TGCGCCAGCACCGAAGGGGCCGCACCCGGGGCCAACGTCCTGACTTTC.

The genes are TRBV25-1 and TRBJ2-7, with D perhaps assigned TRBD1 or TRBD2 (5 bases each). This CDR3 has 12 amino acids. Germline CDR1 reads MGHDK; CDR2 reads SYGVNS. Trimming removed 8 bases from V and 3 bases from J, with 11 bases in between. The CDR3 sequence: CASFGAGYEQYF. DNA for the CDR3: TGTGCCAGCTTCGGGGCTGGCTACGAGCAGTACTTC.

This sequence joins TRBV7-9 and TRBJ1-2; TRBD1 agrees at 11 bases. Trimming removed 3 bases from V and 7 bases from J; junction bases left unmatched: 7. The CDR3 is 15 amino acids. In germline, CDR1 is SEHNR, CDR2 FQNEAQ (reference sequence). As DNA, the CDR3 is TGTGCCAGCAGCTTCCGGGACAGGGGGGGGCTTGGCTACACCTTC. Translation: CASSFRDRGGLGYTF.

This clonotype was counted at least ten times. J is TRBJ1-3 and V is TRBV10-3; D is ambiguous. CDR3 size: 11 residues. V was cut by 6 bases and J by 4 bases, with 4 bases left in between. Germline lookup yields CDR1 ENHRY and CDR2 SYGVKD. The chain's CDR3 is CAIRDGNTIYF. DNA for the CDR3: TGTGCCATCAGGGACGGAAACACCATATATTTT.

This clonotype was found once. The chain employs TRBV12-3 or TRBV12-4 and TRBJ1-5; TRBD1 agrees at 10 bases. Trimming removed 0 bases from V and 4 bases from J; junction bases left unmatched: 6. The CDR3 has 17 amino acids. The CDR3 DNA is TGTGCCAGCAGTTTAGCGCGGACAGGGGGACCTAATCAGCCCCAGCATTTT. Translated, it gives CASSLARTGGPNQPQHF.

This clonotype has just a few counts. CDR3 coding DNA: TGTGCCAGCAGCGCCCGGGACAGGGGGAATGAAAAACTGTTTTTT. Its translation: CASSARDRGNEKLFF. J is TRBJ1-4 and V is TRBV7-9; 11 bases align to TRBD1. Trimming cost V 5 bases and J 5 bases; bases outside gene matches: 4. From germline, CDR1 is SEHNR and CDR2 FQNEAQ (reference sequence). This CDR3 has 15 residues.

The rearrangement links TRBV2 to TRBJ2-1; D is ambiguous. Deletions cut 4 bases from V and 6 bases from J, with 7 bases between. The CDR3 has 12 amino acids. Germline V gene sequence: CDR1 SNHLY, CDR2 FYNNEI. This CDR3 is CASSGTANEQFF. DNA for the CDR3: TGTGCCAGCAGTGGAACCGCCAATGAGCAGTTCTTC.

The V gene is TRBV7-2, the J gene TRBJ2-3; TRBD2 might be the D (6 bases). In germline, CDR1 is SGHTA, CDR2 FQGNSA. Trimming shortened V by 2 bases and J by 4 bases, and 10 bases separated the two germline ends. This CDR3 is 14 amino acids long. CDR3 sequence: CASSLSGGSDTQYF. The CDR3 region has the DNA TGTGCCAGCAGCTTATCCGGGGGATCAGATACGCAGTATTTT.